This T cell receptor (beta chain) was obtained from a study of T cell repertoires and HLA-DP antigens. Looking at the study overall: Alloreactive CD4+ T cells targeted HLA-DP on transduced HeLa.

V lost 1 base, J lost 9 bases, and 10 bases lay in between. The CDR3 loop spans 13 amino acids. Germline V gene data show CDR1 as MNHNS and CDR2 as SASEGT. Here immunoSEQ multiplex PCR was the method, and the copy in TCRdb shows in-frame clones only, minus some. The repertoire holds approximately 86,000 clones, around nine tenths seen once, with 1.5% to 2% in the top ten. About this clone: What it binds is not known.

This TCR was sampled from a man over 45 in good health and CMV-seronegative. The sample taken for sequencing was CD4+ T cells from PBMCs. The chain has TRBV6-1 and TRBJ2-1; D is uncertain. The CDR3 loop reads CASSEVGLGEQFF. The CDR3, as DNA: TGTGCCAGCAGTGAAGTGGGTTTGGGTGAGCAGTTCTTC.